Shown below are 10 T cell receptor beta chains from a single sample sequenced in a study of T cells in Graves' hyperthyroidism and ophthalmopathy. RNA transcripts served as the template for amplifying TCR beta CDR3 regions. The primer set for the first-round RT-PCR of the TCR CDR3 was HTBI. A single record per CDR3 protein comes from TCRdb applying MiXCR to the multiplex PCR reads. The sample gives 500,000 to 600,000 distinct CDR3 sequences, 20% of which show up once; roughly 44% is in the top ten. Sample: blood. The receptor source for this set is a man between 35 and 55 years old with Graves' ophthalmopathy.

In its sample, this clonotype was seen a few times. The V and J genes are TRBV7-2 and TRBJ2-1, with 10 bases aligning to TRBD2. Trimming took 5 bases from V and 7 from J; bases not matched to a gene: 8. Germline V gene sequence: CDR1 SGHTA, CDR2 FQGNSA. The CDR3 contains 15 residues. In DNA form, the CDR3 reads TGTGCCAGCAGCCTCGTGGGACTAGCGAGGAATGAGCAGTTCTTC. Translating it yields CASSLVGLARNEQFF.

This clonotype was detected a few times. The rearrangement joins TRBV6-1 to TRBJ2-1; D gene ambiguous. Germline V gives CDR1 MNHNS, CDR2 SASEGT. The V and J ends lost 3 bases and 0 bases respectively, with 9 bases between them. The CDR3 has 15 residues. CDR3 sequence reads: CASSESGTSYNEQFF. The CDR3 DNA is TGTGCCAGCAGTGAGTCGGGCACCTCCTACAATGAGCAGTTCTTC.

This clonotype was counted only a few times. This chain connects TRBV30 to TRBJ2-5; a possible D gene is TRBD1 (6 bases). The V gene's germline CDR1 is GTSNPN and CDR2 SVGIG (reference sequence). Trimming shortened V by 1 base and J by 2 bases, and 14 bases separated the two germline ends. This CDR3 has 15 amino acids. CDR3 region: CAWSGAQGRQETQYF. CDR3 sequence (DNA): TGTGCCTGGAGTGGGGCACAGGGAAGGCAAGAGACCCAGTACTTC.

This clonotype was seen a few times. The J gene is TRBJ1-4, the V gene TRBV2; 10 nucleotides agree with TRBD1. Germline values: CDR1 SNHLY, CDR2 FYNNEI. Losses at the gene ends were 6 bases for V and 7 bases for J; bases not matched to a gene: 5. The CDR3 has 14 residues. The CDR3: CASREGQGFEKLFF. The CDR3 DNA reads as TGTGCCAGCAGGGAGGGACAGGGGTTTGAAAAACTGTTTTTT.

V usage is TRBV5-1 and J usage is TRBJ2-1; 10 positions match TRBD2. The junction had 23 bases not matched to a gene; V was cut back by 5 bases and J by 9 bases. Germline lookup yields CDR1 SGHRS and CDR2 YFSETQ. The CDR3 contains 19 residues. The CDR3 DNA is TGCGCCAGCAGGCGGGGTCTAGCGGGAGCGCAATTCGGTGATTCTGAGCAGTTCTTC. Amino acids: CASRRGLAGAQFGDSEQFF.

This clonotype was seen at least ten times. Relative to the germline gene, one junction end is altered; a read error may explain this. This sequence joins TRBV5-1 and TRBJ2-5; 8 positions match TRBD1. The CDR3 totals 14 residues. Germline lookup yields CDR1 SGHRS and CDR2 YFSETQ. The CDR3 reads CASSLGQGQETQYF. CDR3 DNA sequence: TGTGCCAGCAGCCTTGGACAGGGACAAGAGACCCAGTACTTC.

The J gene is TRBJ2-1, the V gene TRBV9; D remains unclear. V was cut by 0 bases and J by 7 bases, with 11 bases left in between. This CDR3 is built from 14 residues. The V gene's germline CDR1 is SGDLS and CDR2 YYNGEE. CDR3 protein: CASSVVDLENEQFF. The CDR3 coding sequence is TGTGCCAGCAGCGTAGTGGACCTCGAGAATGAGCAGTTCTTC.

V gene TRBV20-1 combines with J gene TRBJ2-5; 10 positions agree with TRBD1. This CDR3 region has 15 residues. V lost 5 bases, J lost 5 bases, and 11 bases stayed unmatched. In germline, CDR1 is DFQATT, CDR2 SNEGSKA (reference sequence). Here the CDR3 DNA reads TGCAGTGCTCGGTTACCGGGACAGGGGAGCGAGACCCAGTACTTC. Translated: CSARLPGQGSETQYF.

The genes are TRBV5-1 and TRBJ2-1; D gene ambiguous. Germline lookup yields CDR1 SGHRS and CDR2 YFSETQ. The CDR3 sequence is 15 residues long. V lost 4 bases and J 0 bases, leaving 11 bases between the germline ends. CDR3 sequence reads: CASSGSFDSYNEQFF. CDR3 nucleotide sequence: TGCGCCAGCAGCGGGTCCTTTGACTCCTACAATGAGCAGTTCTTC.

This clonotype has ten or more counts. The chain combines TRBV7-3 with TRBJ1-1, with D possibly TRBD1 on 5 matching bases. The CDR3 covers 14 residues. V lost 5 bases and J lost 3, with 13 bases in between. The germline V gene has CDR1 SGHTA and CDR2 FQGTGA. CDR3 amino acids: CASSPRDGHTEAFF. The CDR3 nucleotides read TGTGCCAGCAGCCCTCGGGACGGCCACACTGAAGCTTTCTTT.